The clone carrying this TCR beta chain was counted only a few times. Germline CDR1 reads SGHDT; CDR2 reads YYEEEE. The J segment lost 13 bases and the V segment lost 2 bases, leaving 3 bases of the junction unmatched. This CDR3 is built from 12 residues. The record originates from a study of tumor-infiltrating lymphocytes in primary liver carcinoma. Study-level background: About 3.65 to 8 million productive TCRbeta reads were obtained from the samples, with similar numbers across tissue types.

Extraction also yielded germline DNA, while blood RNA was obtained from unsorted whole blood. Every patient had chronic HBV infection and was treatment-naive. The researchers produced TCR beta cDNA from 500 ng total RNA with a constant-region primer. Generation of the TCR beta libraries relied on three nested multiplex PCR rounds using slightly modified ARM-PCR. Amplification in the first two PCR rounds was performed using TRBV1-TRBV30 forward primers and a C-beta reverse primer for 9 to 11 cycles each. MiXCR, applied by TCRdb to the multiplex PCR reads, yields one record per CDR3 protein. The repertoire holds more than 150,000 distinct CDR3 sequences, with less than 65% as singletons.

The J gene is TRBJ1-6, the V gene TRBV5-6, with TRBD1 matching over 7 bases. Material: peripheral blood. This sequence was found in a man aged 40-55 years with primary liver carcinoma and hepatitis B virus infection. The CDR3 nucleotides are TGTGCCAGCAGCTTTACAGGGGCTCCCCTCCACTTT. Residues: CASSFTGAPLHF.